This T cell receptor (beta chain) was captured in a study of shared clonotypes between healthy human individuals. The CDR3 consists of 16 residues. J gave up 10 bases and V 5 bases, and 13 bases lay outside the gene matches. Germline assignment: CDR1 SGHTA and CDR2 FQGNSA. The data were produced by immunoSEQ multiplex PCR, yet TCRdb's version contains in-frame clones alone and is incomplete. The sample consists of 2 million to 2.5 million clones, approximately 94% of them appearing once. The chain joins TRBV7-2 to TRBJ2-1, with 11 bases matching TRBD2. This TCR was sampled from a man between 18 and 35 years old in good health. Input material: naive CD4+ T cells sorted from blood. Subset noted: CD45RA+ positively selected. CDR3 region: CASSPAGTSGSGEQFF. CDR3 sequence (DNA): TGTGCCAGCAGCCCCGCCGGCACTAGCGGGAGTGGCGAGCAGTTCTTC.